The rows below give T cell receptor beta chains drawn from one sample of a study of T cell repertoires in cytomegalovirus infection. A single record per CDR3 protein comes from TCRdb applying MiXCR to the reads. Of about 900,000 distinct CDR3 sequences in the sample, roughly 31% were seen once. These receptors lack a known antigen. The input for sequencing was cultured CD8+ T cells from PBMCs, taken from culture after CMV antigen stimulation. These TCRs come from a human donor in good health (CMV status not recorded). Some clones in this sample may be carry-over from other donors' samples. Each CDR3 is given with its conserved first and last residue. The order of the fields is clone size, J gene, V gene, D gene, CDR3 DNA, CDR3 protein. A D gene is named only where the DNA matches it firmly. Some rows have no size entry. The others give once, few or many, or a class for an expanded clone.

>NA|TRBJ1-6|TRBV20-1|NA
TGCAGTGCTATCTCTTGGCCCGTGGCAGGGGAGAGCTCACCCCTCCACTTT
CSAISWPVAGESSPLHF
>few|TRBJ2-1|TRBV3-1|TRBD2
TGTGCCAGCAGCCAAGAGGGGGGGAAATACAATGAGCAGTTCTTC
CASSQEGGKYNEQFF
>few|TRBJ2-2|TRBV11-2|TRBD2
TGTGCCAGCAGTTACCCCCTAGCGGGGTTCTTCACCGGGGAGCTGTTTTTT
CASSYPLAGFFTGELFF
>many|TRBJ2-2|TRBV7-9|TRBD1
TGTGCCAGCAGTCCCCCGGTTCGGACAGGGCGGACCGGGGAGCTGTTTTTT
CASSPPVRTGRTGELFF
>many|TRBJ2-1|TRBV28|TRBD2
TGTGCCAGCAGTTTACGGACTAGCGGGGGGGCCTCCTACAATGAGCAGTTCTTC
CASSLRTSGGASYNEQFF
>NA|TRBJ2-5|TRBV6-1|TRBD2
TGTGCCAGCAGTGCCAGGACTAGCGGGGCTAGAGAGACCCAGTACTTC
CASSARTSGARETQYF
>NA|TRBJ2-7|TRBV6-2/TRBV6-3|NA
TGTGCCAGCAGTTCCCAGACAGTAACCTACGAGCAGTACTTC
CASSSQTVTYEQYF
>few|TRBJ2-3|TRBV6-6|NA
TGTGCCAGCATGTCAGGGCAGCCTAGCACAGATACGCAGTATTTT
CASMSGQPSTDTQYF
>NA|TRBJ2-1|TRBV25-1|NA
TGTGCCAGCACCCCCTCCGGGACTTCACCTACTTACGGGCAGTTCTTC
CASTPSGTSPTYGQFF
>few|TRBJ2-1|TRBV4-1|TRBD2
TGTGCCAGCAGCCCCTTACTAGCGGGACTAGCTCGTGATGAGCAGTTCTTC
CASSPLLAGLARDEQFF
>NA|TRBJ1-5|TRBV20-1|TRBD1
TGCAGTGCATGGGACAGGGATAATCAGCCCCAGCATTTT
CSAWDRDNQPQHF
>NA|TRBJ2-1|TRBV4-3|NA
TGCGCCAGCCAGGAGATTCAGGGGCCCTACAATGAGCAGTTCTTC
CASQEIQGPYNEQFF